The clone carrying this T cell receptor beta chain was seen only once. Unmatched junction bases numbered 8, after V lost 3 bases and J lost 9 bases. This CDR3 spans 13 amino acids. It was with random hexamers that roughly 0.45 to 1 ug RNA was reverse transcribed. Amplification of TCR beta CDR3 used immunoSEQ multiplex PCR across 54 Vbeta and 13 Jbeta. TCRdb recomputed calls from the immunoSEQ multiplex PCR reads with MiXCR, one row per CDR3 protein. The table has roughly 150,000 distinct CDR3 sequences, roughly 94% seen once. The authors sequenced TCR beta from blood CD8+ and CD4+ T cells. The sample originates from a study of CD8 T cells in Susac syndrome.

The receptor comes from a human donor with multiple sclerosis. The chain recombines TRBV12-3 or TRBV12-4 with TRBJ2-7, with TRBD2 matching 7 bases. The sequenced sample consisted of CD4+ T cells from PBMCs. The CDR3 DNA is TGTGCCAGCAGTTTCGAGGCGGGAGTGTCGCAGTACTTC. Amino acids: CASSFEAGVSQYF.